This T cell receptor (beta chain) derives from a study of T cell repertoires in cytomegalovirus infection. Study context: CMV infection and matching HLA type were both indicated by public TCR beta signatures.

Trimming at V came to 3 bases and at J to 0 bases, leaving 3 bases not matched to a gene. Germline CDR1 and CDR2: MNHGY and SAAAGT. The CDR3 has 15 amino acids. From the reads, TCRdb called clonotypes with MiXCR, one entry per CDR3 protein. The sample yields 200,000 to 300,000 distinct CDR3 sequences, roughly an eighth seen once. The sequencing sample was made of PBMCs. The chain couples TRBV6-8 to TRBJ1-1, with TRBD1 matching 8 bases. The receptor comes from a human donor in good health (CMV status not recorded). Some clones in this sample may be carry-over from other donors' samples. CDR3 coding DNA: TGTGCCAGCAGTTATAGGACAGGGATGAACACTGAAGCTTTCTTT. Its translation is CASSYRTGMNTEAFF.